This is a list of T cell receptor beta chains from one sample in a study of blood T cell repertoires in COVID-19. TCRdb's table, derived via immunoSEQ multiplex PCR, lists solely in-frame clones and lacks some. The sample records roughly 370,000 clones, around nine tenths being singletons. The sequencing input was PBMCs or T cells enriched from blood (not recorded which). The origin of the receptors is a woman aged 50 to 65 who had recovered from COVID-19. Each CDR3 is given with its conserved first and last residue. The order of the fields is J gene, V gene, CDR3 protein.

TRBJ1-1 TRBV5-6 CASSTGRQIIKAFF
TRBJ2-7 TRBV9 CASSAGQGAAYEQYF
TRBJ1-2 TRBV6-5 CASSYRGQGEYGYTF
TRBJ2-7 TRBV7-2 CASSSSSGGFSYEQYF
TRBJ2-3 TRBV9 CASSVAGGGSTQYF
TRBJ2-5 TRBV11-3 CASSLREVETQYF
TRBJ1-2 TRBV7-9 CASSLDLLVPNGYTF
TRBJ1-6 TRBV12-3/TRBV12-4 CASSSLLNSPLHF
TRBJ2-3 TRBV14 CASSQWGGALDTQYF
TRBJ2-5 TRBV15 CATSRDSQETQYF
TRBJ1-3 TRBV12-3/TRBV12-4 CAKGDHSGNTIYF
TRBJ1-5 TRBV19 CASSLVSGYQPQHF
TRBJ2-1 TRBV4-2 CASSQQAGGPYNEQFF
TRBJ2-7 TRBV10-3 CAISEYRGPSYEQYF